This T cell receptor (beta chain) was observed in a study of prognosis after radiotherapy for stage I lung cancer. Overall study context: The study deemed all of its non-small cell lung cancer patients medically inoperable.

Genomic DNA was the source, and TCR beta CDR3 was amplified from it by two-round multiplex PCR. Round-one PCR had primers specific to each TRBV and TRBJ gene. TCRdb re-derived calls from the multiplex PCR reads in MiXCR, one entry per CDR3 protein. The sample shows roughly 29,000 distinct CDR3 sequences, approximately 31% of them seen only once. This clonotype was counted at least ten times. Germline CDR1 and CDR2: SGDLS and YYNGEE. The CDR3 has 13 residues. Trimming stripped 3 bases from V and 7 bases from J, with 14 bases between. The receptor's source is a donor aged 50 or older with non-small cell lung cancer. The starting material was PBMCs, obtained before or after stereotactic body radiation therapy (not recorded which). The chain couples TRBV9 to TRBJ2-7; D is possibly TRBD1 (5 bases). The CDR3 loop reads CASSEGPSEEQYF. In DNA form, the CDR3 reads TGTGCCAGCAGCGAGGGGCCAAGCGAAGAGCAGTACTTC.